The subject of this entry is one T cell receptor (beta chain). Its cognate antigen is unknown. The data derive from a study of memory CD4+ T cells and cytomegalovirus serostatus. Study details: Of the healthy Belgian adults, eight or nine were CMV seropositive and 20 to 30 seronegative.

Study-level points and caveats: Suggested: most of the CMV-linked TCR signature lies in CD4+ memory cells. CMV serostatus prediction reached median AUC 0.95, or 0.91 with US-trained model.

Per the study methods: Out-of-frame sequences were removed, leaving some 2 million distinct TCRbeta sequences. TCRdb's table, derived via immunoSEQ multiplex PCR, lists solely in-frame clones and lacks some. V and J calls and clone size are copied from that table; D and trimming were computed from the DNA. The table has roughly 84,000 clones, 80% seen once. The sort gate was single viable CD3+CD4+CD8-CD45RO+ cells for memory CD4+ T cells. This TCR derives from an adult in good health and CMV-seronegative. The sample comprised memory CD4+ T cells from blood.

Here the CDR3 DNA reads TGTGCCAGCAGCTTTCGCCCGACAGGGGCTGGCGAAAAACTGTTTTTT. It codes for CASSFRPTGAGEKLFF. The chain employs TRBV7-6 and TRBJ1-4; 8 bases line up with TRBD1. The CDR3 runs to 16 residues. The germline gives CDR1 SGHVS, CDR2 FNYEAQ. V shed 3 bases and J 8 bases; nucleotides not matched to a gene: 11.